This T cell receptor (beta chain) was observed in a study of cytomegalovirus exposure and HLA in healthy donors. The CDR3 runs to 15 residues. Trimming cost V 1 base and J 2 bases; bases outside gene matches: 2. The germline gives CDR1 SGHNT, CDR2 YYREEE (reference sequence). It was with 60 Vbeta and 13 Jbeta primers that the PCR ran. TCRdb's copy holds only in-frame clones and misses some; the assay was immunoSEQ multiplex PCR. The sample holds about 130,000 clones, approximately 80% seen once. The chain is built from TRBV5-4 and TRBJ1-4, with 7 bases lining up with TRBD1. Material: PBMCs. The source of this sequence is a female donor in good health and CMV-seropositive. The CDR3: CASSLTGATNEKLFF. Here the CDR3 DNA reads TGTGCCAGCAGCTTGACAGGGGCGACTAATGAAAAACTGTTTTTT.